The 14 T cell receptor beta chains listed next were all sequenced from one sample in a study of blood T cell repertoires in COVID-19. This table comes from immunoSEQ multiplex PCR, and its TCRdb copy is limited to in-frame clones, with some not included. Counted here are some 390,000 clones, 85% to 90% occurring once; the ten biggest clones make up approximately 1.5%. Sequencing was performed on PBMCs or T cells enriched from blood (not recorded which). These receptors originate from a woman in her 30s who had recovered from COVID-19.

The genes are TRBV7-2 and TRBJ2-7; possibly TRBD1 for D (5 bases). With 3 bases removed from V and 4 bases from J, the gap between germline ends came to 16 bases. The V gene's germline CDR1 is SGHTA and CDR2 FQGNSA. The CDR3 sequence is 15 residues long. In nucleotides, the CDR3 is TGTGCCAGCAGCTTTTTAGGAGCAGGGAAGTACGAGCAGTACTTC. Protein: CASSFLGAGKYEQYF.

The chain has TRBV29-1 and TRBJ2-2, with D possibly TRBD1 on 6 matching bases. The length of the CDR3 is 13 residues. The germline V gene encodes CDR1 SQVTM and CDR2 ANQGSEA. The V gene lost 2 bases and the J gene lost 4 bases, with 8 bases spanning the gap. CDR3 nucleotides: TGCAGCGTTGAAACAGGGATCACCGGGGAGCTGTTTTTT. Translated, it gives CSVETGITGELFF.

The chain links TRBV27 to TRBJ2-1, with 11 bases identical to TRBD2. Germline CDR1 is MNHEY and CDR2 is SMNVEV (reference sequence). The CDR3 sequence is 16 residues long. Germline trimming cut 6 bases from V and 8 bases from J; bases unmatched to any gene: 12. The CDR3 loop is CASSRTGTSGFDEQFF. The CDR3 region has the DNA TGTGCCAGCAGCCGAACCGGGACTAGCGGTTTTGATGAGCAGTTCTTC.

This chain links TRBV2 with TRBJ2-7; 7 nucleotides agree with TRBD2. J gave up 2 bases and V 0 bases, and 4 bases lay outside the gene matches. This CDR3 region has 15 residues. CDR1 is SNHLY and CDR2 is FYNNEI in the germline V gene. For the CDR3, the DNA is TGTGCCAGCAGTGAAGCCGGGCGGGGGACCTACGAGCAGTACTTC. Translated, it gives CASSEAGRGTYEQYF.

This clone was detected a few times. V gene TRBV18 combines with J gene TRBJ1-1; D possibly corresponds to TRBD1 (5 bases). The ends were cut back, 6 bases at V and 6 bases at J, with 20 bases in the middle. Germline lookup yields CDR1 KGHSH and CDR2 LQKENI. The length of the CDR3 is 15 residues. CDR3 protein: CASSVEAGWSAEAFF. The CDR3 coding sequence is TGTGCCAGCTCCGTCGAGGCAGGGTGGTCAGCTGAAGCTTTCTTT.

There are a few counts of this clone. The V gene is TRBV7-9, the J gene TRBJ1-1; TRBD1 matches 9 bases. The CDR3 spans 16 residues. Germline trimming cut 1 base from V and 0 bases from J; bases unmatched to any gene: 3. Per the germline V gene, CDR1 is SEHNR and CDR2 is FQNEAQ (reference sequence). The CDR3 DNA follows: TGTGCCAGCAGCTTAGGACAGGGGGTATTGAACACTGAAGCTTTCTTT. Translation: CASSLGQGVLNTEAFF.

The chain uses TRBV4-3 and TRBJ1-2; D gene unclear. V gave up 3 bases and J gave up 0 bases, with 14 bases separating them. The CDR3 loop spans 16 amino acids. Germline assignment: CDR1 LGHNA and CDR2 YSLEER. The CDR3 sequence: CASSQRQAPPNYGYTF. In DNA, the CDR3 is TGCGCCAGCAGCCAGCGCCAGGCACCGCCTAACTATGGCTACACCTTC.

J is TRBJ2-1 and V is TRBV9; maybe TRBD1 (6 bases). V was trimmed by 3 bases and J by 4 bases, leaving 8 bases between them. The CDR3 extends over 13 amino acids. Germline V gene lookup returns CDR1 SGDLS and CDR2 YYNGEE. DNA of the CDR3: TGTGCCAGCAGCGGCGGACAGTACAATGAGCAGTTCTTC. Its translation is CASSGGQYNEQFF.

CDR3 in DNA: TGCGCCAGCAATCTATTTAGGACAGTGGGGACTGAAGCTTTCTTT. Amino acid sequence: CASNLFRTVGTEAFF. The chain uses TRBV23-1 and TRBJ1-1; possible D gene TRBD1, 6 bases. TRBV23-1 is an open reading frame, and its role is uncertain. Trimming shortened V by 7 bases and J by 5 bases, and 20 bases separated the two germline ends. This CDR3 is built from 15 residues.

The rearrangement joins TRBV23-1 to TRBJ1-1; D remains ambiguous. TRBV23-1 is labeled an ORF, and its function is uncertain. The germline V and J ends were trimmed by 0 bases and 0 bases, with 8 bases remaining between them. CDR3 length: 15 residues. CDR3 region: CASSQSMALNTEAFF. For the CDR3, the DNA is TGCGCCAGCAGTCAATCGATGGCCCTGAACACTGAAGCTTTCTTT.

The chain has TRBV10-3 and TRBJ1-3; TRBD1 aligns across 8 bases. J lost 3 bases, V lost 4 bases, and 8 bases had no gene match. Germline values: CDR1 ENHRY, CDR2 SYGVKD. The CDR3 consists of 16 residues. Here the CDR3 reads CAISGSSGGYGNTIYF. CDR3 sequence (DNA): TGTGCCATCAGTGGGAGCTCAGGGGGCTATGGAAACACCATATATTTT.

The chain joins TRBV6-5 to TRBJ2-3, with 7 bases matching TRBD1. In germline, CDR1 is MNHEY, CDR2 SVGAGI. V lost 10 bases to trimming and J lost 6 bases; unmatched junction nucleotides: 10. CDR3 length: 13 residues. CDR3 coding DNA: TGTGCCACATCGGGTACAGGGGTTGATACGCAGTATTTT. This translates into CATSGTGVDTQYF.

Remarks on this clone: Distinct nucleotide sequences in the sample also encode this CDR3. J is TRBJ1-1 and V is TRBV28, with D maybe TRBD1 (5 bases). V was trimmed by 5 bases and J by 1 base, leaving 11 bases between them. Looked up from germline, CDR1 is MDHEN and CDR2 is SYDVKM. The CDR3 runs 14 residues. The CDR3 DNA follows: TGTGCCAGCAGTCCCGACAGAAGGAACACTGAAGCTTTCTTT. Its translation is CASSPDRRNTEAFF.

The chain has TRBV9 and TRBJ2-1; D is possibly TRBD2 (5 bases). In germline, CDR1 is SGDLS, CDR2 YYNGEE. CDR3 size: 16 residues. V was clipped by 0 bases and J by 0 bases, with 10 bases between them. CDR3 sequence (DNA): TGTGCCAGCAGCGTAGGGAGGAAGGGCTCCTACAATGAGCAGTTCTTC. Protein: CASSVGRKGSYNEQFF. The whole variable domain, remainder taken from reference TRBV9 and TRBJ2-1, is DSGVTQTPKHLITATGQRVTLRCSPRSGDLSVYWYQQSLDQGLQFLIQYYNGEERAKGNILERFSAQQFPDLHSELNLSSLELGDSALYFCASSVGRKGSYNEQFFGPGTRLTVL.